This TCR beta chain is from a study of control samples from healthy donors and cancer patients. V lost 3 bases, J lost 6 bases, and 19 bases lay in between. Germline loops: CDR1 SGDLS, CDR2 YYNGEE. The CDR3 totals 16 residues. TCRdb's copy holds only in-frame clones and misses some; the assay was immunoSEQ multiplex PCR. Here the sample spans tens of thousands of clones, roughly 80% being singletons. The V call is TRBV9, the J call TRBJ2-1; TRBD1 is a possible D gene (7 bases). The sample was PBMCs. The clonotype originates from a man aged 70 or older with lung cancer. CDR3 protein: CASSAGEAGGINEQFF. CDR3 in DNA: TGTGCCAGCAGCGCCGGGGAGGCAGGGGGAATCAATGAGCAGTTCTTC.